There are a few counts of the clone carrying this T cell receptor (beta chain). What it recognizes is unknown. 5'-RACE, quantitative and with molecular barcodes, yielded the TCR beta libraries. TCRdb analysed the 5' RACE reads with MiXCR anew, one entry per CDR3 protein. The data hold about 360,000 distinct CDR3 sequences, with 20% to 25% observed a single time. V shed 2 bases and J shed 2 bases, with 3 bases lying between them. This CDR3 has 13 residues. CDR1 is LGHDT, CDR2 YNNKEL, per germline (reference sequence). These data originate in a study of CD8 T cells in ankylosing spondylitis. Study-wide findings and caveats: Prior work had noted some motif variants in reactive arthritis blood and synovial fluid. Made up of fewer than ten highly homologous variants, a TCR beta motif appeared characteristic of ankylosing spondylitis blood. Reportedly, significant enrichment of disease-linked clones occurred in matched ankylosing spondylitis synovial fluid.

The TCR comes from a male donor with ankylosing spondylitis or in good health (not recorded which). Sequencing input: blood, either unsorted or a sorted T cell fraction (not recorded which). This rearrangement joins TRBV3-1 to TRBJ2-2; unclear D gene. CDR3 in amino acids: CASSQPNTGELFF. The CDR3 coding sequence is TGTGCCAGCAGCCAACCTAACACCGGGGAGCTGTTTTTT.